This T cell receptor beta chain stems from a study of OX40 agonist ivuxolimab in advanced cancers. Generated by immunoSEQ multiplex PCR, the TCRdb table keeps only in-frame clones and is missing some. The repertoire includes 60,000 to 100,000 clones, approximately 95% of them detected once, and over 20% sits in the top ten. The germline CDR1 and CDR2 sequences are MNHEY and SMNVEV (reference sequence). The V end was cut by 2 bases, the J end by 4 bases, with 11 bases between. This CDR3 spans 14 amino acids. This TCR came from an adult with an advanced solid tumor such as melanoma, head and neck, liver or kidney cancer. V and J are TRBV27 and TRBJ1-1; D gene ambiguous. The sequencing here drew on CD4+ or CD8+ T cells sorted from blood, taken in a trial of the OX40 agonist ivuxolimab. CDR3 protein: CASSLGGVSTEAFF. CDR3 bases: TGTGCCAGCAGTTTAGGAGGAGTTTCCACTGAAGCTTTCTTT.